These T cell receptor beta chains were read from a single sample in a study of CD8 T cells in acute hepatitis C reinfection. The table came from immunoSEQ multiplex PCR; TCRdb's copy has only in-frame clones and leaves some out. The repertoire holds 30,000 to 45,000 clones, with roughly 85% as singletons. What was sequenced was naive CD8+ T cells from PBMCs. The receptors derive from a woman aged 18-30 years who spontaneously cleared hepatitis C infection. Each CDR3 is given without its conserved first and last residue.

cdr3_aa | j_call | cdr3_length | v_call
ASSQVTRQTEAF | TRBJ1-1 | 12 | TRBV4-1
ASSGPTVDTQY | TRBJ2-3 | 11 | TRBV27
ASSVHRDNSNQPQH | TRBJ1-5 | 14 | TRBV27
ASSLADTAFNYGYT | TRBJ1-2 | 14 | TRBV7-9
ASSSGLAGDTQY | TRBJ2-3 | 12 | TRBV5-1
ASSERFYRPANYGYT | TRBJ1-2 | 15 | TRBV2
ASSFRTGPRLAGGNEQF | TRBJ2-1 | 17 | TRBV7-2
ASSLTVDQPQH | TRBJ1-5 | 11 | TRBV5-5
ASSSGASGSRTQY | TRBJ2-5 | 13 | TRBV7-6
ASSDGQALNTEAF | TRBJ1-1 | 13 | TRBV18
ASSFPGQGVPSYEQY | TRBJ2-7 | 15 | TRBV5-6
ASSLVVRGTDTQY | TRBJ2-3 | 13 | TRBV7-9
ASSPSTGQLF | TRBJ1-4 | 10 | TRBV14
ASSQEDSTDTQY | TRBJ2-3 | 12 | TRBV4-1
GASGNTGELF | TRBJ2-2 | 10 | TRBV27
ASSDTNPSIYNEQF | TRBJ2-1 | 14 | TRBV7-9
ASIRTSGSPGRNEQF | TRBJ2-1 | 15 | TRBV2
ASSLIDEQY | TRBJ2-7 | 9 | TRBV7-9
ASSVSLAMNEQF | TRBJ2-1 | 12 | TRBV2
ASSLDWTGVRGYT | TRBJ1-2 | 13 | TRBV11-2
ASSDRVDNQPQH | TRBJ1-5 | 12 | TRBV27
ASGVTGQTGANVLT | TRBJ2-6 | 14 | TRBV2
ASSQIGGRLQDNEQF | TRBJ2-1 | 15 | TRBV14
ASSQGRWDKLYEQY | TRBJ2-7 | 14 | TRBV14
ASSNFLDTEAF | TRBJ1-1 | 11 | TRBV6-5
ASSLSVGPQGDEQY | TRBJ2-7 | 14 | TRBV27
ASSTGTGFYEQY | TRBJ2-7 | 12 | TRBV11-2
ASSLAFDKGDTEAF | TRBJ1-1 | 14 | TRBV7-8
AIRGTGSGDEQF | TRBJ2-1 | 12 | TRBV10-3
ASSSQGNPPGGYEQY | TRBJ2-7 | 15 | TRBV10-2
ASTHQGGEQF | TRBJ2-1 | 10 | TRBV7-3
ASSSSPRDATYEQY | TRBJ2-7 | 14 | TRBV2
ASRKSGDYEQF | TRBJ2-1 | 11 | TRBV2
ASSPRGGDSSYEQY | TRBJ2-7 | 14 | TRBV7-9
ASRLTGYYEQY | TRBJ2-7 | 11 | TRBV5-5
ASRQENYEQY | TRBJ2-7 | 10 | TRBV11-2
ASSFWTGNTEAF | TRBJ1-1 | 12 | TRBV5-4
ASSQSTNTGELF | TRBJ2-2 | 12 | TRBV5-1
ASSPGQVNYEQY | TRBJ2-7 | 12 | TRBV27
ASRGSGVRY | TRBJ2-7 | 9 | TRBV7-6
ASSDPIRSVSYNEQF | TRBJ2-1 | 15 | TRBV9
ASSSRELPVNEQF | TRBJ2-1 | 13 | TRBV9
ASSSGTDNEQF | TRBJ2-1 | 11 | TRBV7-3
ASSYSTLMGGEQY | TRBJ2-7 | 13 | TRBV6-5
ASSDQNRDRGDTEAF | TRBJ1-1 | 15 | TRBV25-1
ASSPPVVLGPPPTNEQF | TRBJ2-1 | 17 | TRBV4-1
SVEGTSTDTQY | TRBJ2-3 | 11 | TRBV29-1
ATYYGLEANYGYT | TRBJ1-2 | 13 | TRBV10-3
ASSQDFGTSVGLF | TRBJ2-2 | 13 | TRBV14
ASSSGSGNEQY | TRBJ2-7 | 11 | TRBV7-6
ASSPGQGSNYGYT | TRBJ1-2 | 13 | TRBV13
ATGSGGGTEAF | TRBJ1-1 | 11 | TRBV15
ASSFMGYNEQF | TRBJ2-1 | 11 | TRBV27
ASRAISPGVGYT | TRBJ1-2 | 12 | TRBV2
ASSPQDGYEQY | TRBJ2-7 | 11 | TRBV6-1
ATSPDGAYEQY | TRBJ2-7 | 11 | TRBV10-3
ASSLSPSETEKLF | TRBJ1-4 | 13 | TRBV27
ASSLATGTASYEQY | TRBJ2-7 | 14 | TRBV13
AIALDSSYEQY | TRBJ2-7 | 11 | TRBV10-3
ASSTWTGGYT | TRBJ1-2 | 10 | TRBV27